The rows below give T cell receptor beta chains drawn from one sample of a study of blood T cell repertoires in COVID-19. This table comes from immunoSEQ multiplex PCR, and its TCRdb copy is limited to in-frame clones, with some not included. The data show 200,000 to 250,000 clones, 87% seen once. Material: PBMCs or T cells enriched from blood (not recorded which). These receptors were taken from a man under 40 who had recovered from COVID-19. Each CDR3 is given with its conserved first and last residue. A D gene is named only where the DNA matches it firmly. Size tells how often a clone was seen (once, few, many) or the class of an expanded clone, and some rows leave it out.

NA | TRBJ2-5 | TRBV3-1/TRBV3-2 | NA | CASSQVGWSAGLETQYF | TGTGCCAGCAGCCAAGTTGGGTGGTCCGCGGGGCTGGAGACCCAGTACTTC
NA | TRBJ1-4 | TRBV18 | TRBD1 | CASSTSQTTGRREKLFF | TGTGCCAGCTCAACCTCACAGACGACAGGGCGAAGGGAAAAACTGTTTTTT
NA | TRBJ1-6 | TRBV10-2 | NA | CASSESGRDNSPLHF | TGCGCCAGCAGTGAGTCGGGCAGAGATAATTCACCCCTCCACTTT
once | TRBJ1-6 | TRBV4-2 | NA | CASSQELRNSPLHF | TGTGCCAGCAGCCAAGAACTTCGGAATTCACCCCTCCACTTT
NA | TRBJ2-5 | TRBV12-3/TRBV12-4 | NA | CASSDQGRETQYF | TGTGCCAGCAGTGACCAGGGTCGGGAGACCCAGTACTTC
NA | TRBJ2-2 | TRBV2 | TRBD1 | CASRTRTGPNTGELFF | TGTGCCAGCAGAACCCGGACAGGGCCGAACACCGGGGAGCTGTTTTTT
NA | TRBJ1-2 | TRBV5-8 | NA | CASTEQGTSYGYTF | TGTGCCAGCACCGAACAGGGAACCTCCTATGGCTACACCTTC
NA | TRBJ1-3 | TRBV11-3 | NA | CASSPDSGNTIYF | TGTGCCAGCAGCCCAGACTCGGGAAACACCATATATTTT
NA | TRBJ2-5 | TRBV7-9 | NA | CASSSRGQETQYF | TGTGCCAGCAGCTCCCGGGGGCAAGAGACCCAGTACTTC
NA | TRBJ2-7 | TRBV7-2 | NA | CASSLVGGEAYEQYF | TGTGCCAGCAGCTTAGTGGGCGGGGAAGCCTACGAGCAGTACTTC
once | TRBJ2-5 | TRBV27 | NA | CASGDGDQYF | TGTGCCAGCGGAGACGGTGACCAGTACTTC
NA | TRBJ2-1 | TRBV9 | TRBD2 | CASSVAFGAGVDEQFF | TGTGCCAGCAGCGTTGCTTTCGGGGCGGGAGTAGATGAGCAGTTCTTC
NA | TRBJ2-7 | TRBV28 | TRBD2 | CASSYGGALYEQYF | TGTGCCAGCAGTTACGGGGGGGCCCTCTACGAGCAGTACTTC
NA | TRBJ2-7 | TRBV7-2 | NA | CASSPVEARSYEQYF | TGTGCCAGCAGCCCCGTGGAGGCCCGGTCCTACGAGCAGTACTTC
NA | TRBJ2-1 | TRBV5-1 | TRBD2 | CASSPASGGVEQFF | TGCGCCAGCAGCCCAGCTAGCGGGGGAGTTGAGCAGTTCTTC
NA | TRBJ2-5 | TRBV5-1 | NA | CASSPRVTSQETQYF | TGCGCCAGCAGCCCCCGAGTGACAAGTCAAGAGACCCAGTACTTC
NA | TRBJ1-2 | TRBV29-1 | NA | CSVAPGLDYGYTF | TGCAGCGTTGCTCCGGGGTTGGACTATGGCTACACCTTC
NA | TRBJ1-2 | TRBV4-3 | NA | CASSQVNGEGYTF | TGCGCCAGCAGCCAAGTCAATGGGGAGGGCTACACCTTC
NA | TRBJ1-6 | TRBV10-3 | TRBD1 | CAIRGQGNSPLHF | TGTGCCATCAGGGGACAGGGAAATTCACCCCTCCACTTT
NA | TRBJ2-7 | TRBV30 | TRBD2 | CAWSVLSLRGAYEQYF | TGTGCCTGGAGTGTACTCTCGCTGCGGGGGGCTTACGAGCAGTACTTC
NA | TRBJ1-1 | TRBV5-6 | NA | CASSFLNRVTEAFF | TGTGCCAGCAGCTTCTTAAACAGGGTCACTGAAGCTTTCTTT
NA | TRBJ1-5 | TRBV28 | NA | CASSLTPHSNQPQHF | TGTGCCAGCAGTTTAACCCCACATAGCAATCAGCCCCAGCATTTT
NA | TRBJ2-2 | TRBV18 | NA | CASSLYSTSNTGELFF | TGTGCCAGCTCACTTTACTCTACCTCGAACACCGGGGAGCTGTTTTTT
NA | TRBJ2-1 | TRBV11-2 | NA | CASSEQNYNEQFF | TGTGCCAGCAGCGAACAGAACTACAATGAGCAGTTCTTC
NA | TRBJ2-7 | TRBV18 | TRBD1 | CASSPWTGAYEQYF | TGTGCCAGCTCCCCGTGGACAGGGGCCTACGAGCAGTACTTC
NA | TRBJ2-7 | TRBV19 | TRBD1 | CASSIGTGGRKEQYF | TGTGCCAGTAGTATAGGGACAGGGGGACGGAAAGAGCAGTACTTC
NA | TRBJ1-3 | TRBV13 | NA | CASSLEERSGNTIYF | TGTGCCAGCAGCTTAGAGGAGCGCTCTGGAAACACCATATATTTT
once | TRBJ2-2 | TRBV19 | NA | CASTPMGGNTGELFF | TGTGCCAGTACCCCTATGGGGGGGAACACCGGGGAGCTGTTTTTT
NA | TRBJ1-1 | TRBV5-1 | TRBD1 | CASSLGHGTANTEAFF | TGCGCCAGCAGCTTGGGGCATGGGACAGCGAACACTGAAGCTTTCTTT
NA | TRBJ2-3 | TRBV28 | TRBD2 | CASSSPGLALGDTQYF | TGTGCCAGCAGTTCACCGGGACTAGCGCTTGGAGATACGCAGTATTTT
NA | TRBJ1-4 | TRBV6-1 | TRBD1 | CASSAGTGGHNGEKLFF | TGTGCCAGCAGTGCCGGGACAGGGGGTCACAACGGCGAAAAACTGTTTTTT
NA | TRBJ2-3 | TRBV6-1 | NA | CASSESTDGADTQYF | TGTGCCAGCAGTGAATCGACAGATGGAGCGGATACGCAGTATTTT
NA | TRBJ2-3 | TRBV18 | NA | CASSPLTGTDTQYF | TGTGCCAGCTCACCACTTACAGGGACAGATACGCAGTATTTT